This is a list of T cell receptor beta chains from one sample in a study of beta chain features in type 1 diabetes. Sequencing was performed with immunoSEQ multiplex PCR; in TCRdb, only in-frame clones are kept and a portion is missing. This sample has under 300,000 clones; roughly 24% occur once, and the top ten carry over 0.01%. What was sequenced was naive CD4+ T cells from blood. These TCRs come from a woman aged 25 to 39 with type 1 diabetes. Both conserved end residues are trimmed from each CDR3. Each record gives: CDR3 protein, V gene, D gene, clone size, J gene. A D gene is named only where the DNA matches it firmly. Clone size appears in some rows only: once, few, many, or a class for an expanded clone.

ASRLMGAGEKLF TRBV5-4 NA NA TRBJ1-4
ATSRAGTSGYEQY TRBV15 TRBD2 few TRBJ2-7
ASSFRGQVGLGGYEQY TRBV7-9 TRBD2 once TRBJ2-7
ASSPGEGLDGAF TRBV18 NA NA TRBJ1-1
ASATEPTWADTQY TRBV9 NA few TRBJ2-3
ASYRGTGNTEAF TRBV5-1 TRBD1 NA TRBJ1-1
ASSPSFPSSYEQY TRBV11-3 NA few TRBJ2-7
ASSVDPGNYGYT TRBV9 NA once TRBJ1-2
ASRTYPSGGVEQY TRBV28 TRBD1 few TRBJ2-7
ASSSAGQNYGYT TRBV28 NA NA TRBJ1-2
ASITGPGQGAYEQY TRBV5-1 TRBD1 few TRBJ2-7
AAHWEEQF TRBV2 NA NA TRBJ2-1
SVFGQAQDTQY TRBV29-1 NA NA TRBJ2-3
ASSLRVTQY TRBV7-2 NA NA TRBJ2-5
ASRFGQGTDTQY TRBV5-4 TRBD1 few TRBJ2-3
ASSGQGAAEAF TRBV25-1 TRBD1 few TRBJ1-1
AWRPGHNDQPQH TRBV30 NA NA TRBJ1-5
ASSWGGDLEQF TRBV5-1 NA few TRBJ2-1
ASRRSGPLGEQY TRBV28 NA few TRBJ2-7
ASSVTDGHSYNEQF TRBV6-6 NA NA TRBJ2-1
ASSPEGQDSGELF TRBV7-9 TRBD1 NA TRBJ2-2
ASSLGQGGETQY TRBV5-1 TRBD1 NA TRBJ2-5
ASSLARVSSYEQY TRBV7-8 NA few TRBJ2-7
SVGTGGTYEQY TRBV29-1 TRBD1 NA TRBJ2-7